Included here is one T cell receptor (beta chain) sequence, with context. This CDR3 is built from 16 residues. The V and J ends lost 2 bases and 9 bases respectively, with 20 bases between them. CDR1 LGHNT and CDR2 FRNRAP come from the germline V gene. This sample is drawn from a study of shared T cell receptors in the human thymus. Clones were sequenced by immunoSEQ multiplex PCR, and TCRdb holds only the in-frame ones, with some missing. Seen here are over 450,000 clones, about four fifths observed once, and the top ten hold 0.013%. This sample also appeared in a second study, on human thymus T cells. As reported in that work: All donors were healthy Finnish infants who were undergoing corrective surgery to treat congenital heart defects. Thymus specimens were resections from corrective heart surgery. Reports from related research described highly overlapping thymic repertoires among unrelated individuals.

The sequenced sample consisted of thymocytes. The sequence was obtained from a boy in the first two years of life with a congenital heart defect. The rearrangement links TRBV12-5 to TRBJ2-1; maybe TRBD1 (6 bases). CDR3 residues: CASGLYGRDEGVEQFF. In DNA form, the CDR3 reads TGTGCTAGTGGTTTGTACGGACGGGACGAGGGGGTTGAGCAGTTCTTC.